The source of this T cell receptor (beta chain) is a study of T cell responses to AZD1222 COVID-19 vaccine. Repertoires were generated with immunoSEQ multiplex PCR, while TCRdb's copy carries only in-frame clones and drops some. The data contain 130,000 or so clones, around 91% of them singletons. There are 13 residues in the CDR3. Germline CDR1 reads SQVTM; CDR2 reads ANQGSEA. V was cut by 3 bases and J by 4 bases, with 12 bases left in between. The sequencing here drew on peripheral blood, taken on day 0 of AZD1222 vaccination. The sequence was obtained from an adult in good health. The rearrangement links TRBV29-1 to TRBJ1-1, with D maybe TRBD1 (5 bases). This CDR3 is CSVDAGGGTEAFF. CDR3 nucleotide sequence: TGCAGCGTTGACGCGGGGGGAGGCACTGAAGCTTTCTTT.